This T cell receptor (beta chain) appears in the sequencing data of a study of T cells in Graves' hyperthyroidism and ophthalmopathy. V lost 0 bases and J 8 bases, leaving 22 bases between the germline ends. The CDR3 sequence is 18 residues long. CDR1 MNHEY and CDR2 SVGAGI come from the germline V gene. Uncontrolled infection, other autoimmune disease, pregnancy or lactation led to exclusion. The PBMCs studied were ones that came from roughly 9.4 ml fresh peripheral blood. From RNA transcripts, TCR beta CDR3 regions were amplified. TCR CDR3 underwent first-round RT-PCR with the HTBI primer set. TCRdb re-analysed the multiplex PCR reads in MiXCR, keeping a single row per CDR3 protein. Of approximately 350,000 distinct CDR3 sequences detected, approximately 16% appear once; the ten largest clones hold approximately 20%. In its sample, this clonotype was seen many times.

The gene calls are TRBV6-5 and TRBJ2-2, with D possibly TRBD2 on 7 matching bases. The sample consisted of blood. This TCR was sampled from a woman in her sixties or seventies with Graves' ophthalmopathy. This chain's CDR3 is CASSYSSSSGGKTGELFF. The CDR3 region has the DNA TGTGCCAGCAGTTACTCTTCAAGCTCGGGGGGCAAGACTGGGGAGCTGTTTTTT.